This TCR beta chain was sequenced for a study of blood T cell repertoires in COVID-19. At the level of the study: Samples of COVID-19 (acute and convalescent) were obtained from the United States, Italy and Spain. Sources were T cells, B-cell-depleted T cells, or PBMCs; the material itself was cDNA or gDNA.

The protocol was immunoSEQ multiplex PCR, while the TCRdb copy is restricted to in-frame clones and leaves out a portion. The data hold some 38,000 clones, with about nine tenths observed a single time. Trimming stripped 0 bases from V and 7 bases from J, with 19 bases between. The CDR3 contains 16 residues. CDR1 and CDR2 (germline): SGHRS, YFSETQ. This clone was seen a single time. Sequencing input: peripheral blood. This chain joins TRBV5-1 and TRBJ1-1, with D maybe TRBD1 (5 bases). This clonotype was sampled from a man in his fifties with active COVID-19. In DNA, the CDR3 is TGCGCCAGCAGCTTGGATCTTATCGACAGAAGCATTGAAGCTTTCTTT. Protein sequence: CASSLDLIDRSIEAFF.